The entry below gives a single T cell receptor beta chain sequence along with its context. CDR1 is SQVTM and CDR2 is ANQGSEA in the germline V gene. This CDR3 comprises 18 residues. Through 5' RACE with UMI labels, the TRB cDNA libraries were prepared. TCRdb re-called the 5' RACE reads; every CDR3 protein appears as one record, without DNA. With 90,000 to 95,000 distinct CDR3 sequences in the sample, the ten largest clones hold over 1.5%. This entry comes from a study of CXCR3-negative and CXCR3-positive naive CD8 T cells. Sample: naive CXCR3- CD8+ T cells from blood. Subset noted: CD45RO-CCR7+CD27+CD95- naive CD8+ T cells lacking CXCR3 (TNR3-). The origin of this receptor is a human donor in good health. Some clones in this sample may be carry-over from other donors' samples. V and J are TRBV29-1 and TRBJ2-1; without DNA, the TCRdb call of TRBD2 cannot be checked. The CDR3 region is CSVNGLGSGDSTYNEQFF.